The next 25 T cell receptor beta chains were all read from a single sample in a study of blood T cell repertoires in COVID-19. Profiling relied on immunoSEQ multiplex PCR, and the TCRdb table lists in-frame clones only, not all of them. In the table there are approximately 170,000 clones, about nine tenths of which are singletons. Sequencing was carried out using peripheral blood. These receptors were collected from a woman in her seventies with acute or convalescent COVID-19.

V gene TRBV7-2 combines with J gene TRBJ2-3; tentatively, D is TRBD1 (5 bases). This CDR3 region has 14 residues. Trimming cost V 1 base and J 7 bases, with 12 bases left between them. The germline gives CDR1 SGHTA, CDR2 FQGNSA. This chain's CDR3 is CASSLGRAENTQYF. Written as DNA, the CDR3 is TGTGCCAGCAGCTTAGGCAGGGCTGAAAATACGCAGTATTTT.

This sequence joins TRBV6-6 and TRBJ2-2; possibly TRBD1 for D (5 bases). The V end lost 2 bases, the J end lost 0 bases, and 10 bases lay between the germline ends. Germline CDR1 MNHNY, CDR2 SVGAGI (reference sequence). This CDR3 spans 16 amino acids. The CDR3 sequence: CASSYRRQPNTGELFF. CDR3 sequence (DNA): TGTGCCAGCAGTTACCGGAGACAGCCGAACACCGGGGAGCTGTTTTTT.

The chain carries TRBV4-2 and TRBJ1-6, with 8 bases that match TRBD1. The germline V gene has CDR1 LGHNA and CDR2 YNFKEQ. V trimming: 0 bases; J trimming: 2 bases; junction bases outside the gene matches: 3. This CDR3 contains 17 residues. The CDR3 spells CASSQDQDRAYNSPLHF. For the CDR3, the DNA is TGTGCCAGCAGCCAAGATCAGGACAGGGCCTATAATTCACCCCTCCACTTT.

The V call is TRBV19, the J call TRBJ2-2, with TRBD1 as a possible D gene (6 bases). Germline V lookup: CDR1 LNHDA, CDR2 SQIVND (reference sequence). CDR3 length: 15 residues. The V and J ends lost 7 bases and 2 bases respectively, with 14 bases between them. In nucleotides, the CDR3 is TGTGCCAGTAAGAAAACAGGGCCCAACACCGGGGAGCTGTTTTTT. This translates into CASKKTGPNTGELFF.

The rearrangement uses TRBV7-8 and TRBJ1-2, with D unresolved. Germline lookup yields CDR1 SGHVS and CDR2 FQNEAQ. Trimming removed 5 bases at V and 1 base at J, with 8 bases between. This CDR3 is 13 amino acids long. The DNA for the CDR3 is TGTGCCAGCAGCCCAGCTAATAACTATGGCTACACCTTC. It codes for CASSPANNYGYTF. Variable domain in full (rest from reference TRBV7-8 and TRBJ1-2): GAGVSQSPRYKVAKRGQDVALRCDPISGHVSLFWYQQALGQGPEFLTYFQNEAQLDKSGLPSDRFFAERPEGSVSTLKIQRTQQEDSAVYLCASSPANNYGYTFGSGTRLTVV.

The chain combines TRBV11-2 with TRBJ2-1; 7 bases line up with TRBD2. Germline V gives CDR1 SGHAT, CDR2 FQNNGV. The V and J ends lost 1 base and 10 bases, in that order; junction bases with no gene match: 4. The CDR3 length is 13 residues. CDR3 amino acids: CASSLVGAGEQFF. The CDR3 nucleotides are TGTGCCAGCAGCTTAGTTGGAGCGGGGGAGCAGTTCTTC.

The chain carries TRBV4-2 and TRBJ2-5; TRBD2 matches at 7 bases. Per germline, CDR1 LGHNA and CDR2 YNFKEQ. V was pared by 0 bases and J by 5 bases, with 6 bases of the junction left unmatched. This CDR3 comprises 15 residues. CDR3 protein: CASSQEGGEWETQYF. In DNA, the CDR3 is TGTGCCAGCAGCCAAGAGGGAGGGGAGTGGGAGACCCAGTACTTC.

The chain is built from TRBV6-2 or TRBV6-3 and TRBJ2-2, with 7 bases aligning to TRBD1. Germline V gives CDR1 MNHEY, CDR2 SVGEGT. The CDR3 sequence is 16 residues long. After removal of 5 bases from V and 5 bases from J, the junction contained 11 bases not matched to a gene. In DNA, the CDR3 is TGTGCCAGCAGTGATTCACAGGGGCGCGGGACCGGGGAGCTGTTTTTT. Translating it yields CASSDSQGRGTGELFF.

This chain joins TRBV28 and TRBJ1-4; a possible D gene is TRBD1 (5 bases). Germline CDR1 is MDHEN and CDR2 is SYDVKM. Trimming left V 1 base short and J 0 bases short, with 9 bases between. The CDR3 runs 16 residues. CDR3 residues: CASSLYRITTNEKLFF. In DNA form, the CDR3 reads TGTGCCAGCAGTTTATACAGGATTACAACTAATGAAAAACTGTTTTTT. Full variable domain (remainder filled in from reference TRBV28 and TRBJ1-4): DVKVTQSSRYLVKRTGEKVFLECVQDMDHENMFWYRQDPGLGLRLIYFSYDVKMKEKGDIPEGYSVSREKKERFSLILESASTNQTSMYLCASSLYRITTNEKLFFGSGTQLSVL.

The rearrangement links TRBV5-6 to TRBJ2-1; no definite D call. The CDR3 sequence is 14 residues long. Per germline, CDR1 SGHDT and CDR2 YYEEEE. V dropped 4 bases and J dropped 8 bases, with 16 bases sitting between them. CDR3 in DNA: TGTGCCAGCAGCCCGAATCCGTGGCATGATGAGCAGTTCTTC. Protein: CASSPNPWHDEQFF.

This chain connects TRBV29-1 to TRBJ2-7; D not resolved. Germline assignment: CDR1 SQVTM and CDR2 ANQGSEA. V was shortened by 5 bases and J by 0 bases, with 8 bases between the two germline ends. The CDR3 covers 12 residues. CDR3: CSVRVSSYEQYF. CDR3 coding DNA: TGCAGCGTTCGGGTCAGCTCCTACGAGCAGTACTTC.

This chain connects TRBV2 to TRBJ2-2, with 8 bases that match TRBD1. The length of the CDR3 is 15 residues. V was pared by 6 bases and J by 4 bases, with 7 bases of the junction left unmatched. CDR1 and CDR2 from the germline V gene are SNHLY and FYNNEI. In DNA form, the CDR3 reads TGTGCCAGCAGGCCCGGGACAGGAGGCACCGGGGAGCTGTTTTTT. It codes for CASRPGTGGTGELFF. The full variable domain, completed using reference TRBV2 and TRBJ2-2, is EPEVTQTPSHQVTQMGQEVILRCVPISNHLYFYWYRQILGQKVEFLVSFYNNEISEKSEIFDDQFSVERPDGSNFTLKIRSTKLEDSAMYFCASRPGTGGTGELFFGEGSRLTVL.

The chain joins TRBV28 to TRBJ1-5, with 10 bases lining up with TRBD1. Germline lookup yields CDR1 MDHEN and CDR2 SYDVKM. V lost 5 bases, J lost 2 bases, and 6 bases stayed unmatched. The CDR3 covers 16 residues. Here the CDR3 reads CASSPGDRGGNQPQHF. CDR3 nucleotides: TGTGCCAGCAGTCCGGGGGACAGGGGAGGCAATCAGCCCCAGCATTTT. Complete variable domain (other parts from reference TRBV28 and TRBJ1-5): DVKVTQSSRYLVKRTGEKVFLECVQDMDHENMFWYRQDPGLGLRLIYFSYDVKMKEKGDIPEGYSVSREKKERFSLILESASTNQTSMYLCASSPGDRGGNQPQHFGDGTRLSIL.

CDR3 DNA: TGTGCCAGCAGCCTGACAGACTATGGCTACACCTTC. Protein product: CASSLTDYGYTF. The genes are TRBV3-1 (or the pseudogene TRBV3-2) and TRBJ1-2; maybe TRBD1 (5 bases). The length of the CDR3 is 12 residues. Trimming pared 4 bases from V and 3 bases from J, leaving 6 bases between. CDR1 LGHDT and CDR2 YNNKEL come from the germline V gene (reference sequence).

The CDR3 protein is CASSQGSRVGNEQFF. CDR3 DNA: TGTGCCAGCAGCCAGGGGTCCAGGGTAGGCAATGAGCAGTTCTTC. The genes are TRBV7-3 and TRBJ2-1; D is possibly TRBD1 (6 bases). Germline V gene data show CDR1 as SGHTA and CDR2 as FQGTGA. V was cut by 5 bases and J by 6 bases, with 17 bases left in between. The CDR3 has 15 amino acids. Drawing the rest from reference TRBV7-3 and TRBJ2-1, the complete variable domain is GAGVSQTPSNKVTEKGKYVELRCDPISGHTALYWYRQSLGQGPEFLIYFQGTGAADDSGLPNDRFFAVRPEGSVSTLKIQRTERGDSAVYLCASSQGSRVGNEQFFGPGTRLTVL.

This clone was detected only once. Other DNA sequences in the same sample also yield this CDR3. The gene calls are TRBV29-1 and TRBJ2-3; 9 bases are a match to TRBD1. This CDR3 has 14 residues. V was clipped by 6 bases and J by 2 bases; unmatched bases: 6. CDR1 and CDR2 from the germline V gene are SQVTM and ANQGSEA. The CDR3 sequence is CSVKGQGSTDTQYF. DNA of the CDR3: TGCAGCGTCAAAGGACAGGGGTCCACAGATACGCAGTATTTT.

The CDR3 DNA reads as TGTGCCAGCAGCTCTCACCTATTAGAGACCCAGTACTTC. Its translation is CASSSHLLETQYF. The chain employs TRBV7-7 and TRBJ2-5; D remains unclear. V was clipped by 4 bases and J by 4 bases, with 10 bases between them. CDR1 is SSHAT and CDR2 is FNYEAQ in the germline V gene (reference sequence). This CDR3 has 13 residues.

This rearrangement joins TRBV29-1 to TRBJ2-6, with a tentative D call TRBD1 (6 bases). Germline lookup yields CDR1 SQVTM and CDR2 ANQGSEA. The CDR3 is 18 amino acids. The V gene lost 6 bases and the J gene lost 0 bases, with 21 bases spanning the gap. The DNA for the CDR3 is TGCAGCGTCCCCACACAACAGGGAAAGACCTCTGGGGCCAACGTCCTGACTTTC. This gives the protein CSVPTQQGKTSGANVLTF. Drawing the rest from reference TRBV29-1 and TRBJ2-6, the complete variable domain is SAVISQKPSRDICQRGTSLTIQCQVDSQVTMMFWYRQQPGQSLTLIATANQGSEATYESGFVIDKFPISRPNLTFSTLTVSNMSPEDSSIYLCSVPTQQGKTSGANVLTFGAGSRLTVL.

This chain uses TRBV9 with TRBJ2-1; D possibly corresponds to TRBD1 (6 bases). The germline CDR1 and CDR2 sequences are SGDLS and YYNGEE. This CDR3 contains 16 residues. V lost 4 bases to trimming and J lost 1 base, with 15 bases between them. The CDR3 coding sequence is TGTGCCAGCAGCCCTGAAGGGGGTAGTTCCTACAATGAGCAGTTCTTC. This encodes CASSPEGGSSYNEQFF.

The table lists this clone with a count of one. The rearrangement uses TRBV28 and TRBJ1-5; D call uncertain. CDR1 is MDHEN, CDR2 SYDVKM, per germline. V was pared by 6 bases and J by 7 bases, with 16 bases between. The CDR3 is 14 amino acids. The CDR3 DNA reads as TGTGCCAGCAGCCTCCCGCGGCTTTTACAGCCCCAGCATTTT. This translates into CASSLPRLLQPQHF.

J is TRBJ1-5 and V is TRBV6-5; tentative D call: TRBD1 (5 bases). The CDR3 is 12 amino acids. Per germline, CDR1 MNHEY and CDR2 SVGAGI. V was cut by 8 bases and J by 4 bases, with 9 bases left in between. CDR3 DNA sequence: TGTGCCAGCCGACAGCCAAATCAGCCCCAGCATTTT. This gives the protein CASRQPNQPQHF.

The chain employs TRBV5-1 and TRBJ1-1, with D unresolved. The CDR3 consists of 14 residues. The V end was cut by 0 bases, the J end by 1 base, with 7 bases between. Germline V gene data show CDR1 as SGHRS and CDR2 as YFSETQ. The CDR3 sequence: CASSLETWNTEAFF. CDR3 DNA sequence: TGCGCCAGCAGCTTGGAAACATGGAACACTGAAGCTTTCTTT.

This chain joins TRBV28 and TRBJ1-5, with unresolved D. The CDR3 has 12 amino acids. V was pared by 7 bases and J by 3 bases, with 7 bases between. Germline lookup yields CDR1 MDHEN and CDR2 SYDVKM. The CDR3 reads CASNSNNQPQHF. CDR3 DNA: TGTGCCAGCAATTCCAACAATCAGCCCCAGCATTTT. Combining the CDR3 with reference TRBV28 and TRBJ1-5 gives the whole variable domain DVKVTQSSRYLVKRTGEKVFLECVQDMDHENMFWYRQDPGLGLRLIYFSYDVKMKEKGDIPEGYSVSREKKERFSLILESASTNQTSMYLCASNSNNQPQHFGDGTRLSIL.

The V gene is TRBV3-1 (or the pseudogene TRBV3-2), the J gene TRBJ2-2; D is ambiguous. This CDR3 is built from 17 residues. Germline V gives CDR1 LGHDT, CDR2 YNNKEL (reference sequence). Trimming pared 3 bases from V and 3 bases from J, leaving 17 bases between. This chain's CDR3 is CASSQGLPQLYTGELFF. In DNA, the CDR3 is TGTGCCAGCAGCCAGGGCCTACCTCAACTCTACACCGGGGAGCTGTTTTTT.

The chain uses TRBV27 and TRBJ2-1; D may be TRBD2 (6 bases). There are 14 residues in the CDR3. Trimming removed 4 bases at V and 13 bases at J, with 20 bases between. Germline V gives CDR1 MNHEY, CDR2 SMNVEV (reference sequence). For the CDR3, the DNA is TGTGCCAGCAGTTCGGCGGCAGGGAGGAGAACCCAGTTCTTC. This encodes CASSSAAGRRTQFF.